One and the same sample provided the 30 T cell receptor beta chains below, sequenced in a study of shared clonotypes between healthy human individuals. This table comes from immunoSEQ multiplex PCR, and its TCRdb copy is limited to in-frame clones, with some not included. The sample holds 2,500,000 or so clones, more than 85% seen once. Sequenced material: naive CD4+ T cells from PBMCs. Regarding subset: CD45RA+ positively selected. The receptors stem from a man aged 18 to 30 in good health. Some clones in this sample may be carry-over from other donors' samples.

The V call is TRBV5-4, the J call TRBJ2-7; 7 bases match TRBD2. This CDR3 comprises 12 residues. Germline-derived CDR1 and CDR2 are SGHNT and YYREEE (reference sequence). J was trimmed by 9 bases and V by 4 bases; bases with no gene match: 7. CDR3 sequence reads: CASSREATRQYF. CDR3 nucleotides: TGTGCCAGCAGCCGGGAGGCGACGAGGCAGTACTTC.

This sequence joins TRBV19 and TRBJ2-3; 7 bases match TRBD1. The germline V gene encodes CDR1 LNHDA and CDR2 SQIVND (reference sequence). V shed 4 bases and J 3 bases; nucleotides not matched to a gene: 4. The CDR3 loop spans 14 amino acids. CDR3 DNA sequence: TGTGCCAGTAGTACGACAGGGTTAACAGATACGCAGTATTTT. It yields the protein CASSTTGLTDTQYF.

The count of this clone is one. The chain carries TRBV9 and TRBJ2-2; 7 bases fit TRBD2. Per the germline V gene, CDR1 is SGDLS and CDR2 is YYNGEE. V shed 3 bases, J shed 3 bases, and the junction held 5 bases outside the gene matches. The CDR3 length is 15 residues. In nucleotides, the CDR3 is TGTGCCAGCAGCGCTGAAGGGAGGGACACCGGGGAGCTGTTTTTT. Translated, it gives CASSAEGRDTGELFF. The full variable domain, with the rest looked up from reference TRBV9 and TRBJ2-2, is DSGVTQTPKHLITATGQRVTLRCSPRSGDLSVYWYQQSLDQGLQFLIQYYNGEERAKGNILERFSAQQFPDLHSELNLSSLELGDSALYFCASSAEGRDTGELFFGEGSRLTVL.

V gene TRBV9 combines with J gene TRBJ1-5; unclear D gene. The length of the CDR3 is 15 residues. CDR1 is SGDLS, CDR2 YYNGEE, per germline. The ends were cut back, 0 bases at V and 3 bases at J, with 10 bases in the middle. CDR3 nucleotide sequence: TGTGCCAGCAGCGTAGGGGAGGTGAACAATCAGCCCCAGCATTTT. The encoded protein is CASSVGEVNNQPQHF.

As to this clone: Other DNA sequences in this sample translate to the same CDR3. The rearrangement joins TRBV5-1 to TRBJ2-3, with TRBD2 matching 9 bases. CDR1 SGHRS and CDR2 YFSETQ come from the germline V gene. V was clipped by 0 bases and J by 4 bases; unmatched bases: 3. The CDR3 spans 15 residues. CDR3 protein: CASSLVLAGADTQYF. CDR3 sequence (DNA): TGCGCCAGCAGCTTGGTTTTAGCGGGAGCAGATACGCAGTATTTT.

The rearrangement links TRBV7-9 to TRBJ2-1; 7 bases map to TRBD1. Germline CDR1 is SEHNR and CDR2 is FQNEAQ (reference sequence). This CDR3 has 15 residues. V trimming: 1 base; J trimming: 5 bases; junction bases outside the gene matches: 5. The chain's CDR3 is CASSLVQGTHNEQFF. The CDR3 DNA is TGTGCCAGCAGCTTAGTACAGGGGACGCACAATGAGCAGTTCTTC.

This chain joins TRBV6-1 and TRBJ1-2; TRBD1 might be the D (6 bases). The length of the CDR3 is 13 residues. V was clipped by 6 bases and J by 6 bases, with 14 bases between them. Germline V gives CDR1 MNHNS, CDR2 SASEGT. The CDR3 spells CASRTPTGNGYTF. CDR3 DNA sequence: TGTGCCAGCAGGACCCCGACAGGAAATGGCTACACCTTC.

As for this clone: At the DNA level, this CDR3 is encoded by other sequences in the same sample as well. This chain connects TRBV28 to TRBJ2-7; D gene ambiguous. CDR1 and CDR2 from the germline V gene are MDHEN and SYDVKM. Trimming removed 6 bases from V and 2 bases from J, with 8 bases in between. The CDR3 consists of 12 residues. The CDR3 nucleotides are TGTGCCAGCAGCCGACCGACCTACGAGCAGTACTTC. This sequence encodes CASSRPTYEQYF. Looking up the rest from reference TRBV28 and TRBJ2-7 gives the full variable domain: DVKVTQSSRYLVKRTGEKVFLECVQDMDHENMFWYRQDPGLGLRLIYFSYDVKMKEKGDIPEGYSVSREKKERFSLILESASTNQTSMYLCASSRPTYEQYFGPGTRLTVT.

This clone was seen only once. CDR3 nucleotide sequence: TGTGCCAGCTCACCAAACCGGGAGGCGGCTTTCTTT. Translated: CASSPNREAAFF. This chain links TRBV18 with TRBJ1-1; D remains ambiguous. CDR1 is KGHSH and CDR2 is LQKENI in the germline V gene. V lost 2 bases, J lost 11 bases, and 12 bases lay in between. The CDR3 runs 12 residues.

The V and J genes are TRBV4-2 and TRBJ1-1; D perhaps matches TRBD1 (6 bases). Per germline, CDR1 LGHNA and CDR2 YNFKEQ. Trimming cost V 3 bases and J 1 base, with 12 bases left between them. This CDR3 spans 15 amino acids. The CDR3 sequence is CASSHGQGRNTEAFF. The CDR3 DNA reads TGTGCCAGCAGCCATGGTCAGGGGAGGAACACTGAAGCTTTCTTT.

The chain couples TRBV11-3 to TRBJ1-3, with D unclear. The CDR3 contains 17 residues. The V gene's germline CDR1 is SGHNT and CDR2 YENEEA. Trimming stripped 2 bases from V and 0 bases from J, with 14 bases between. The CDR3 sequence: CASSLKGKGGSGNTIYF. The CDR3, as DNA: TGTGCCAGCAGCTTAAAGGGTAAAGGAGGCTCTGGAAACACCATATATTTT.

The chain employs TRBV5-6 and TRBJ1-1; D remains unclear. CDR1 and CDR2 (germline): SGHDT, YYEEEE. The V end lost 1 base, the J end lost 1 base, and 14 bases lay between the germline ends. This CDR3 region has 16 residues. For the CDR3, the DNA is TGTGCCAGCAGCTTGTTCGGTCTAGCGGGGAACACTGAAGCTTTCTTT. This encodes CASSLFGLAGNTEAFF.

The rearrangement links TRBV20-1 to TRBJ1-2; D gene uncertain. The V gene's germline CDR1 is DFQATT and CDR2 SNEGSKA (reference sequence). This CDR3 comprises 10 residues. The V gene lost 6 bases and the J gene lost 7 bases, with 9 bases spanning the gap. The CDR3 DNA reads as TGCAGTGCCGCTGGCCCTGGCTACACCTTC. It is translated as CSAAGPGYTF.

The CDR3 is CAISGQDTYYEQYF. The CDR3 coding sequence is TGTGCCATCAGTGGGCAGGATACCTACTACGAGCAGTACTTC. The chain carries TRBV10-3 and TRBJ2-7; D call uncertain. The CDR3 has 14 amino acids. The ends were cut back, 4 bases at V and 3 bases at J, with 13 bases in the middle. Germline V gene sequence: CDR1 ENHRY, CDR2 SYGVKD.

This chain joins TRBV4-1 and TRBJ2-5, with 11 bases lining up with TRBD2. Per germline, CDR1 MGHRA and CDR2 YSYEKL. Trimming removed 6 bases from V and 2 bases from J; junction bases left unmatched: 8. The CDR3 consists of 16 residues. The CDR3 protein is CASRKLAGARQETQYF. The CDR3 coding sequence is TGCGCCAGCAGAAAACTAGCGGGAGCTCGGCAAGAGACCCAGTACTTC.

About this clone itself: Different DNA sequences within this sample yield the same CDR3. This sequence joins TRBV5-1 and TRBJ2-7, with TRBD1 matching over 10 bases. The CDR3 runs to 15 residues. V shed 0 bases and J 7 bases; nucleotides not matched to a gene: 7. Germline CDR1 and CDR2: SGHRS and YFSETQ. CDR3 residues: CASSLEGQGLGEQYF. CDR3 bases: TGCGCCAGCAGCTTGGAGGGACAGGGGTTAGGGGAGCAGTACTTC. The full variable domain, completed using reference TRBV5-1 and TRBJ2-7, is KAGVTQTPRYLIKTRGQQVTLSCSPISGHRSVSWYQQTPGQGLQFLFEYFSETQRNKGNFPGRFSGRQFSNSRSEMNVSTLELGDSALYLCASSLEGQGLGEQYFGPGTRLTVT.

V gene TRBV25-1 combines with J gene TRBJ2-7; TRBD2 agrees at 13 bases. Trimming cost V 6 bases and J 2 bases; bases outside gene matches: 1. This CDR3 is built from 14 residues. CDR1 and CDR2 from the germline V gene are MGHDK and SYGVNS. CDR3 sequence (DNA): TGTGCCAGCAGCGGGACTAGCGGGACCTACGAGCAGTACTTC. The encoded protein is CASSGTSGTYEQYF.

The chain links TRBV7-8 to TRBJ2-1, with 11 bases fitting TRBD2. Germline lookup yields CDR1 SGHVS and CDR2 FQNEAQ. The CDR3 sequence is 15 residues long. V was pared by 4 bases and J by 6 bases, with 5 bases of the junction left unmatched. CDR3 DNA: TGTGCCAGCAGCTCGGGACTAGCGGATCTCAATGAGCAGTTCTTC. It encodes CASSSGLADLNEQFF.

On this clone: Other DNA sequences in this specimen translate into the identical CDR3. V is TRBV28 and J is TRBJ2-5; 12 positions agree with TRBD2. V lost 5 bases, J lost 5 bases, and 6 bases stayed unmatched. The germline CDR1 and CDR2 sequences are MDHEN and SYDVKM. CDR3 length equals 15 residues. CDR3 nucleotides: TGTGCCAGCAGTCTAGCGGGAGGGCCCGGGGAGACCCAGTACTTC. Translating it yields CASSLAGGPGETQYF.

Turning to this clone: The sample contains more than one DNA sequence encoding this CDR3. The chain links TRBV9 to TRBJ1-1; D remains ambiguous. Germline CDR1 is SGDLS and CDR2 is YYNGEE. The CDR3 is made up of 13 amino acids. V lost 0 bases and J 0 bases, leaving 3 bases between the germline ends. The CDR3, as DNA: TGTGCCAGCAGCGTAGCTATGAACACTGAAGCTTTCTTT. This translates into CASSVAMNTEAFF.

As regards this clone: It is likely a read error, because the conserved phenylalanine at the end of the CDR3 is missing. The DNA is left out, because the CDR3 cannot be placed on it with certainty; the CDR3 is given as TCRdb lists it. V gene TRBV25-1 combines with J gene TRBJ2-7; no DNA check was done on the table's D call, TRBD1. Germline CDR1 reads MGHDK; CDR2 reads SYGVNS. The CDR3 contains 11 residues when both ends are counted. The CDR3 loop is CASSKRQGNTI.

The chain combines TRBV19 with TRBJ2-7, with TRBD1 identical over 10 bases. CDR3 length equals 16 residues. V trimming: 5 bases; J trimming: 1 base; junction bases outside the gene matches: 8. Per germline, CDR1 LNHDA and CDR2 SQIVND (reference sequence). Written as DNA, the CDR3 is TGTGCCAGTAGTGTGACTGGACAGGGGGGTTCCTACGAGCAGTACTTC. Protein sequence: CASSVTGQGGSYEQYF. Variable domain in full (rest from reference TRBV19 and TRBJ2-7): DGGITQSPKYLFRKEGQNVTLSCEQNLNHDAMYWYRQDPGQGLRLIYYSQIVNDFQKGDIAEGYSVSREKKESFPLTVTSAQKNPTAFYLCASSVTGQGGSYEQYFGPGTRLTVT.

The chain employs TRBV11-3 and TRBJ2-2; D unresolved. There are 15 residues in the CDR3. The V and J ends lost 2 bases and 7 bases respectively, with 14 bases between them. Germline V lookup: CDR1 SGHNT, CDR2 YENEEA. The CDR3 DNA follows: TGTGCCAGCAGCTTAAATTCCTATTGGGGCGGGGAGCTGTTTTTT. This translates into CASSLNSYWGGELFF.

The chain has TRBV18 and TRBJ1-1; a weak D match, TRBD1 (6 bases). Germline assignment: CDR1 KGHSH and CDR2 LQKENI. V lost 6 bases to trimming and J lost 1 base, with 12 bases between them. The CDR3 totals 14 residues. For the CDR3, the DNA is TGTGCCAGCTCCTCGACAGGACGGAACACTGAAGCTTTCTTT. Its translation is CASSSTGRNTEAFF.

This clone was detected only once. CDR3 in amino acids: CASSERSRTDTQYF. As DNA, the CDR3 is TGTGCCAGCAGCGAGCGGAGTCGCACAGATACGCAGTATTTT. The rearrangement uses TRBV9 and TRBJ2-3, with a weak D call TRBD2 (5 bases). Germline CDR1 and CDR2: SGDLS and YYNGEE. This CDR3 has 14 residues. The ends were cut back, 3 bases at V and 1 base at J, with 9 bases in the middle.

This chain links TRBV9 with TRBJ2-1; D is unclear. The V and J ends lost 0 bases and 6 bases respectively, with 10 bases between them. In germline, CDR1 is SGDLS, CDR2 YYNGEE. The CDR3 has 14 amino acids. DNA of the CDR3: TGTGCCAGCAGCGTAGCTCCGGCTAGCAATGAGCAGTTCTTC. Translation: CASSVAPASNEQFF.

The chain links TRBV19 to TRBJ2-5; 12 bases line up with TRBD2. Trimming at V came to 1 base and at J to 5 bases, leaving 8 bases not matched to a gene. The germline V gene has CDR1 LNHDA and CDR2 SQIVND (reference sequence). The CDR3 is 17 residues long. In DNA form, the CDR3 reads TGTGCCAGTAGTATAGTGAAGACTAGCGGGAGTGGCGAGACCCAGTACTTC. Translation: CASSIVKTSGSGETQYF.

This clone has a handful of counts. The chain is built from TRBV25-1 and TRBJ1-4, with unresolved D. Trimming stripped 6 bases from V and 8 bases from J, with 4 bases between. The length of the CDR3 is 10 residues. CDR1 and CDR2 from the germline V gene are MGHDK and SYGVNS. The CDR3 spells CASRGEKLFF. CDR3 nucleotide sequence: TGTGCCAGCAGGGGGGAAAAACTGTTTTTT.

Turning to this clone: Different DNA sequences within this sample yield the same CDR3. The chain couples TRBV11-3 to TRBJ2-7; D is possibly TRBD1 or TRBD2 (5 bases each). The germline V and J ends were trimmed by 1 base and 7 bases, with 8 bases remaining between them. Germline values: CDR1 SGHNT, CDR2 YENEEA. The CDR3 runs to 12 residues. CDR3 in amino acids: CASSLVEGEQYF. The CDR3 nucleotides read TGTGCCAGCAGCTTAGTCGAGGGGGAGCAGTACTTC.

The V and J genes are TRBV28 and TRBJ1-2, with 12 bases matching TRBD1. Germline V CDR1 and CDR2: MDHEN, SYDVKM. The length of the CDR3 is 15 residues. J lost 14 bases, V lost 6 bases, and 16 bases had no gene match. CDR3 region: CASSRPGQGAVGWTF. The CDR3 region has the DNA TGTGCCAGCAGCCGGCCGGGACAGGGGGCTGTAGGTTGGACCTTC.